This entry describes one T cell receptor (beta chain). Antigen: not known. This sample is part of a study of PD-1 blockade in classical Hodgkin lymphoma. Notes on the study in general: Nivolumab starters within 1 year of ASCT were excluded. Possible causes of repertoire differences, disease activity or prior therapy, remain undefined. Before treatment, TCR diversity in newly diagnosed patients was reportedly lower than in healthy donors.

The assay was immunoSEQ multiplex PCR, and TCRdb's table has in-frame clones only and misses some. The sample contains 30,000 to 35,000 clones, roughly 90% of which appear only once. Patients all relapsed after autologous stem cell transplantation, and there was variation in brentuximab vedotin exposure. By magnetic negative selection, CD4+ T cells were purified from thawed PBMCs. The receptor was isolated from a human donor with classical Hodgkin lymphoma. The input for sequencing was CD4+ T cells from blood, taken at baseline.

The CDR3 protein is CASSLKVNTEAFF. In nucleotides, the CDR3 is TGTGCCAGCAGTTTGAAGGTGAACACTGAAGCTTTCTTT. The chain combines TRBV27 with TRBJ1-1; no definite D call. Germline values: CDR1 MNHEY, CDR2 SMNVEV (reference sequence). CDR3 length equals 13 residues. Between the trimmed V and J ends, which lost 3 bases and 0 bases, there was a span of 5 bases.